This TCR beta chain is from a study of CD8 T cells in Susac syndrome. The RNA, roughly 0.5 to 1 ug, was put through reverse transcription using random hexamers. Each CDR3 protein gets one entry after TCRdb re-called the immunoSEQ multiplex PCR reads with MiXCR. The sample holds approximately 180,000 distinct CDR3 sequences; approximately 96% are singletons and the top ten take approximately 0.088%. The CDR3 is made up of 14 amino acids. The V end lost 4 bases, the J end lost 7 bases, and 14 bases lay between the germline ends. Germline values: CDR1 SGHTA, CDR2 FQGNSA. This sequence joins TRBV7-2 and TRBJ1-5; a weak D match, TRBD1 (6 bases). The sequence derives from a human donor with multiple sclerosis. Sample: CD4+ T cells from PBMCs. The CDR3 is CASSSDRPGQPQHF. The CDR3 DNA is TGTGCCAGCAGCTCGGACAGACCGGGACAGCCCCAGCATTTT.